One and the same sample provided the 2 T cell receptor beta chains below, sequenced in a study of T cells in Graves' hyperthyroidism and ophthalmopathy. Amplification of TCR beta CDR3 regions used RNA as the template. The TCR CDR3 first-round RT-PCR relied on the HTBI primer set. TCRdb re-analysed the multiplex PCR reads in MiXCR, keeping a single row per CDR3 protein. Among 240,000 or so distinct CDR3 sequences, approximately 16% were seen once, and the ten largest hold around 28%. Material: blood. All receptors come from a woman aged 18-30 years with Graves' ophthalmopathy.

The chain uses TRBV7-8 and TRBJ2-7, with D possibly matching TRBD1 (6 bases). The V and J ends lost 5 bases and 3 bases respectively, with 29 bases between them. The CDR3 contains 19 residues. Per germline, CDR1 SGHVS and CDR2 FQNEAQ. The CDR3 DNA is TGTGCCAGCAGCAACTCACCGCGGACAGCAAAATTTATAGTCTACGAGCAGTACTTC. Protein: CASSNSPRTAKFIVYEQYF. Using reference TRBV7-8 and TRBJ2-7 for the parts outside the CDR3, the full variable domain is GAGVSQSPRYKVAKRGQDVALRCDPISGHVSLFWYQQALGQGPEFLTYFQNEAQLDKSGLPSDRFFAERPEGSVSTLKIQRTQQEDSAVYLCASSNSPRTAKFIVYEQYFGPGTRLTVT.

This clonotype was observed a few times. V gene TRBV6-5 combines with J gene TRBJ1-2; D remains unclear. This CDR3 spans 15 amino acids. Germline CDR1 and CDR2: MNHEY and SVGAGI. V was cut by 0 bases and J by 1 base, with 9 bases left in between. The CDR3 reads CASSYSSRNNYGYTF. CDR3 bases: TGTGCCAGCAGTTACTCGTCCAGGAATAACTATGGCTACACCTTC.